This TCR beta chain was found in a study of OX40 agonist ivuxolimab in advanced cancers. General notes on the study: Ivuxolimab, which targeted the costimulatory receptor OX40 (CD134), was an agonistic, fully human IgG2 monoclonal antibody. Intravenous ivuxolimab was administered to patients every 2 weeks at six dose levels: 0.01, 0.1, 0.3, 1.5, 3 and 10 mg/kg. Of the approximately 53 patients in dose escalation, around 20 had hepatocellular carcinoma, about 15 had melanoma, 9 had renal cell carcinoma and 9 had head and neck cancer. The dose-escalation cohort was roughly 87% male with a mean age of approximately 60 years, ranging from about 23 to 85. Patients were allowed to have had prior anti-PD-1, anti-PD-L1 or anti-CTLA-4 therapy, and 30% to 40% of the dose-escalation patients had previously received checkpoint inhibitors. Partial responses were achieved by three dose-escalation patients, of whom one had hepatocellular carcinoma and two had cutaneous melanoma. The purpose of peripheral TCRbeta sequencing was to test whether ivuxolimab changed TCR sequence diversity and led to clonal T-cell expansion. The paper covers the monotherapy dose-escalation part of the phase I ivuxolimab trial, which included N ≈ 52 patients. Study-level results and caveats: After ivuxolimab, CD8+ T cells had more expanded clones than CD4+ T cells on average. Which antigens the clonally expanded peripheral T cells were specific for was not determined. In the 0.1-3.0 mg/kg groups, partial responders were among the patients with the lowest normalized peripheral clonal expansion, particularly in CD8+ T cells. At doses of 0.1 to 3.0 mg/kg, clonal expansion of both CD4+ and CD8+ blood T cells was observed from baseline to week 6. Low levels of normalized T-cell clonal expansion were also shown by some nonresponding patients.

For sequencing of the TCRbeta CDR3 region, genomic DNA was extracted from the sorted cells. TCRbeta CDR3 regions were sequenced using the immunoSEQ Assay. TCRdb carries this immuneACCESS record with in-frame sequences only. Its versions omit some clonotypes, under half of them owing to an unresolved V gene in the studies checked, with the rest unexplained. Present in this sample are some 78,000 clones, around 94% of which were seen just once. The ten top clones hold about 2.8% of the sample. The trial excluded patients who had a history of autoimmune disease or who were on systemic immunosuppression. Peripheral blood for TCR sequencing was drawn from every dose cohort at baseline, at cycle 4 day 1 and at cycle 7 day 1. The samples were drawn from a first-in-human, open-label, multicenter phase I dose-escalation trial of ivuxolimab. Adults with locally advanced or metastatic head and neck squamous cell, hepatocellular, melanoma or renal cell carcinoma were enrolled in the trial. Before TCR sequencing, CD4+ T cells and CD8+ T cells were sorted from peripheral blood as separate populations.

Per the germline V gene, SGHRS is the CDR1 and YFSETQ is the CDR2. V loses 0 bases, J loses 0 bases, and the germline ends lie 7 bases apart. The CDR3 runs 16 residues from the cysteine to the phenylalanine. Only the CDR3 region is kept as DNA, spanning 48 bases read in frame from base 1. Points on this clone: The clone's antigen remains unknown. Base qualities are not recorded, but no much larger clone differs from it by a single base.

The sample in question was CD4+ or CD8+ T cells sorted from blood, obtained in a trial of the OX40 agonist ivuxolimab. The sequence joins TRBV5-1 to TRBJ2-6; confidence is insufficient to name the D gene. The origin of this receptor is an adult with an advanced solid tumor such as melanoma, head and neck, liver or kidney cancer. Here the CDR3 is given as CASSLDGNSGANVLTF. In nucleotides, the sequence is TGCGCCAGCAGCTTGGACGGTAACTCTGGGGCCAACGTCCTGACTTTC.